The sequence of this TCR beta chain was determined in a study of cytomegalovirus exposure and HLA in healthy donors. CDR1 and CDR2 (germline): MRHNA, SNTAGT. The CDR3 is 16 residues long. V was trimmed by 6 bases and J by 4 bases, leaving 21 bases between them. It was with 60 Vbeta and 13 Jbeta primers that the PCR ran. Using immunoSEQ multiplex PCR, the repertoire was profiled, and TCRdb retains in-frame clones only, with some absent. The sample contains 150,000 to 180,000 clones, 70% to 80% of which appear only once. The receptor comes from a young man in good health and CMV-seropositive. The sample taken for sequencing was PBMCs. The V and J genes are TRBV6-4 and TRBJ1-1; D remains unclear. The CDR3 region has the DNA TGTGCCAGCAGCCCGCAGGTGGGCTCGTTGGGCACTGAAGCTTTCTTT. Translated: CASSPQVGSLGTEAFF.